This TCR beta chain is from a study of cytomegalovirus exposure and HLA in healthy donors. PCR involved 60 Vbeta and 13 Jbeta primers. Data came from immunoSEQ multiplex PCR; TCRdb stores just in-frame clones and leaves some out. The table lists about 170,000 clones, around 85% of them singletons, with under 3% in the top ten. The V end was cut by 3 bases, the J end by 10 bases, with 15 bases between. CDR3 size: 13 residues. CDR1 is SGHNT and CDR2 is YYREEE in the germline V gene (reference sequence). The sequencing input was PBMCs. The rearrangement uses TRBV5-4 and TRBJ2-3; maybe TRBD1 (6 bases). The receptor was isolated from a male donor in good health and CMV-seronegative. The DNA for the CDR3 is TGTGCCAGCAGCTGGGACACCAAAGGAGCGCAGTATTTT. Protein product: CASSWDTKGAQYF.